The 30 T cell receptor beta chains reported below all come from one sample, sequenced in a study of T cells in Graves' hyperthyroidism and ophthalmopathy. Researchers amplified the TCR beta CDR3 regions from RNA transcripts. A set of HTBI primers served as the primers for a first-round RT-PCR of the TCR CDR3. A single record per CDR3 protein comes from TCRdb applying MiXCR to the multiplex PCR reads. The repertoire holds hundreds of thousands of distinct CDR3 sequences, roughly 20% seen once, with 16% in the top ten. Sequencing was carried out using blood. All receptors derive from a woman aged 45 to 65 with Graves' hyperthyroidism that later progressed to Graves' ophthalmopathy.

This clonotype was observed many times. V is TRBV6-2 or TRBV6-3 and J is TRBJ1-5; 10 positions match TRBD1. The CDR3 length is 21 residues. Trimming removed 2 bases from V and 0 bases from J; junction bases left unmatched: 16. Per germline, CDR1 MNHEY and CDR2 SVGEGT. CDR3 sequence (DNA): TGTGCCAGCAGTTACCCTACCGGGACAGGGGCCAGCAGGGATAGCAATCAGCCCCAGCATTTT. Its translation: CASSYPTGTGASRDSNQPQHF.

The DNA of the CDR3 is TGTGCCAGCAGTCCCCTGAGGGGATTCAGCAATCAGCCCCAGCATTTT. Translating gives CASSPLRGFSNQPQHF. The V gene is TRBV6-2 or TRBV6-3, the J gene TRBJ1-5; D might be TRBD1 (5 bases). Trimming took off 5 bases at V and 1 base at J, with 15 bases between the two ends. This CDR3 comprises 16 residues. CDR1 and CDR2 (germline): MNHEY, SVGEGT.

The chain has TRBV28 and TRBJ1-4; D is unresolved. This CDR3 region has 13 residues. Trimming took 6 bases from V and 11 from J, leaving 16 bases between them. Germline values: CDR1 MDHEN, CDR2 SYDVKM. The CDR3 bases are TGTGCCAGCAGCACAAGGCCCTCAGTTAAACTGTTTTTT. Its protein is CASSTRPSVKLFF. The full variable domain, rest sourced from reference TRBV28 and TRBJ1-4, is DVKVTQSSRYLVKRTGEKVFLECVQDMDHENMFWYRQDPGLGLRLIYFSYDVKMKEKGDIPEGYSVSREKKERFSLILESASTNQTSMYLCASSTRPSVKLFFGSGTQLSVL.

This clonotype was recorded a few times. The chain employs TRBV3-1 and TRBJ2-5, with 11 bases fitting TRBD2. The CDR3 contains 18 residues. Germline assignment: CDR1 LGHDT and CDR2 YNNKEL (reference sequence). Trimming cost V 0 bases and J 1 base; bases outside gene matches: 7. CDR3 sequence (DNA): TGTGCCAGCAGCCAAGATCGGGTAGCGGGGGGGTTCCAAGAGACCCAGTACTTC. Its translation: CASSQDRVAGGFQETQYF.

The V gene is TRBV12-3 or TRBV12-4, the J gene TRBJ2-1; 12 bases align to TRBD2. The CDR3 is 15 residues long. J lost 6 bases, V lost 4 bases, and 4 bases had no gene match. CDR3 sequence: CASSSLAGGSNEQFF. CDR3 DNA sequence: TGTGCCAGCAGTTCTCTAGCGGGGGGGTCCAATGAGCAGTTCTTC.

This clonotype was recorded many times. The chain uses TRBV6-2 or TRBV6-3 and TRBJ2-1; 13 bases are a match to TRBD2. The CDR3 runs 17 residues. Looked up from germline, CDR1 is MNHEY and CDR2 is SVGEGT. V lost 8 bases and J lost 0; bases outside the gene matches: 7. This chain's CDR3 is CASDMTSGGISYNEQFF. Written as DNA, the CDR3 is TGTGCCAGCGATATGACTAGCGGGGGGATCTCCTACAATGAGCAGTTCTTC.

In its sample, this clonotype was seen many times. V and J are TRBV2 and TRBJ2-7; no definite D call. CDR3 length: 14 amino acids. The V and J ends lost 6 bases and 4 bases respectively, with 16 bases between them. Germline V gene sequence: CDR1 SNHLY, CDR2 FYNNEI. The CDR3 reads CASSSPRVGYEQYF. DNA of the CDR3: TGTGCCAGCAGCTCCCCCCGGGTCGGGTACGAGCAGTACTTC.

In its sample, this clonotype was seen many times. Here the CDR3 reads CASSAGTGGPKRNEQFF. DNA for the CDR3: TGTGCCAGCAGCGCCGGGACAGGGGGCCCTAAGAGAAATGAGCAGTTCTTC. The gene calls are TRBV7-3 and TRBJ2-1; 12 bases are a match to TRBD1. The CDR3 has 17 amino acids. Germline-derived CDR1 and CDR2 are SGHTA and FQGTGA. J lost 7 bases, V lost 5 bases, and 12 bases had no gene match.

V and J are TRBV5-1 and TRBJ2-4, with D perhaps matching TRBD1 (5 bases). Trimming stripped 4 bases from V and 5 bases from J, with 10 bases between. Germline lookup yields CDR1 SGHRS and CDR2 YFSETQ. The CDR3 contains 13 residues. The CDR3 region has the DNA TGCGCCAGCAGCCTCGGACACCAAAACATTCAGTACTTC. The encoded protein is CASSLGHQNIQYF.

This rearrangement joins TRBV25-1 to TRBJ2-1; D gene ambiguous. The V and J ends lost 4 bases and 3 bases respectively, with 16 bases between them. The CDR3 runs 16 residues. Germline V gives CDR1 MGHDK, CDR2 SYGVNS. The CDR3 region is CASSGSPRASYNEQFF. The CDR3 DNA reads TGTGCCAGCAGTGGATCGCCTCGGGCCAGCTACAATGAGCAGTTCTTC.

The V call is TRBV6-1, the J call TRBJ2-2, with D uncertain. CDR3 length equals 14 residues. Germline V gene data show CDR1 as MNHNS and CDR2 as SASEGT. Trimming shortened V by 10 bases and J by 4 bases, and 16 bases separated the two germline ends. DNA of the CDR3: TGTGCCACTAAATTTAATCCGGGCACCGGGGAGCTGTTTTTT. It yields the protein CATKFNPGTGELFF.

This rearrangement joins TRBV6-2 or TRBV6-3 to TRBJ1-5; TRBD1 agrees at 8 bases. V lost 2 bases, J lost 4 bases, and 7 bases stayed unmatched. Germline values: CDR1 MNHEY, CDR2 SVGEGT. This CDR3 has 16 residues. CDR3 loop: CASSYRDRTLNQPQHF. The CDR3 region has the DNA TGTGCCAGCAGTTACCGGGACAGGACACTTAATCAGCCCCAGCATTTT.

The chain has TRBV5-1 and TRBJ2-7; 8 bases match TRBD1. CDR1 and CDR2 (germline): SGHRS, YFSETQ. Trimming at V came to 4 bases and at J to 2 bases, leaving 8 bases not matched to a gene. The CDR3 loop spans 15 amino acids. The CDR3 spells CASSRTGTGAYEQYF. CDR3 nucleotide sequence: TGCGCCAGCAGCAGAACCGGGACAGGAGCCTACGAGCAGTACTTC.

CDR3 sequence reads: CATSDLSGNGYTF. The DNA of the CDR3 is TGTGCCACCAGTGATTTGTCTGGGAATGGCTACACCTTC. The chain recombines TRBV24-1 with TRBJ1-2; D not resolved. The CDR3 covers 13 residues. V was pared by 0 bases and J by 6 bases, with 7 bases between. Germline V gene sequence: CDR1 KGHDR, CDR2 SFDVKD.

This CDR3 reads CATRATSGNTIYF. CDR3 sequence (DNA): TGTGCCACTCGAGCAACCTCTGGAAACACCATATATTTT. The chain recombines TRBV10-3 with TRBJ1-3; no definite D call. CDR3 length: 13 amino acids. Germline values: CDR1 ENHRY, CDR2 SYGVKD. V lost 10 bases to trimming and J lost 0 bases, with 10 bases between them.

Only a few counts were recorded for this clonotype. V is TRBV12-3 or TRBV12-4 and J is TRBJ2-2, with 9 bases matching TRBD2. The junction had 4 bases not matched to a gene; V was cut back by 5 bases and J by 3 bases. The CDR3 consists of 15 residues. CDR3 region: CASSELAGHTGELFF. The CDR3 DNA reads TGTGCCAGCAGTGAGCTAGCGGGACACACCGGGGAGCTGTTTTTT.

This clonotype was observed at least ten times. The rearrangement joins TRBV3-1 to TRBJ1-1; tentative D call: TRBD1 (5 bases). Per germline, CDR1 LGHDT and CDR2 YNNKEL (reference sequence). V was clipped by 4 bases and J by 8 bases, with 17 bases between them. CDR3 size: 14 residues. CDR3: CASSRDSSRGEAFF. The DNA of the CDR3 is TGTGCCAGCAGCCGAGACAGTTCCAGAGGGGAAGCTTTCTTT.

The rearrangement uses TRBV2 and TRBJ1-1; 7 bases fit TRBD1. The CDR3 covers 14 residues. The germline CDR1 and CDR2 sequences are SNHLY and FYNNEI. V dropped 6 bases and J dropped 6; count of bases not matched to a gene: 10. In DNA form, the CDR3 reads TGTGCCAGCAGGTCGGACAGGATGGGGGCTGAAGCTTTCTTT. Its translation: CASRSDRMGAEAFF.

This clonotype was found many times. This rearrangement joins TRBV11-2 to TRBJ2-7; perhaps D is TRBD1 or TRBD2 (5 bases each). Germline V CDR1 and CDR2: SGHAT, FQNNGV. Trimming took off 0 bases at V and 2 bases at J, with 11 bases between the two ends. This CDR3 has 15 residues. CDR3 amino acids: CASSLDRGAPYEQYF. In nucleotides, the CDR3 is TGTGCCAGCAGCTTAGATCGAGGGGCCCCCTACGAGCAGTACTTC.

V is TRBV3-1 and J is TRBJ2-3; 7 positions agree with TRBD2. V gave up 0 bases and J gave up 0 bases; unmatched junction bases: 9. The V gene's germline CDR1 is LGHDT and CDR2 YNNKEL (reference sequence). The length of the CDR3 is 18 residues. The CDR3 loop is CASSQEEWGGVSTDTQYF. The CDR3 coding sequence is TGTGCCAGCAGCCAAGAAGAATGGGGGGGGGTTAGCACAGATACGCAGTATTTT.

This clonotype showed up just once. The chain couples TRBV7-2 to TRBJ2-3; 8 nucleotides align to TRBD1. CDR3 length: 16 residues. V was clipped by 5 bases and J by 4 bases; unmatched bases: 11. CDR1 and CDR2 from the germline V gene are SGHTA and FQGNSA. CDR3 residues: CASSTRTGRGADTQYF. The CDR3 bases are TGTGCCAGCAGCACCAGGACAGGGAGAGGTGCAGATACGCAGTATTTT.

The chain has TRBV20-1 and TRBJ2-7, with D tentatively TRBD1 (6 bases). Germline V gene data show CDR1 as DFQATT and CDR2 as SNEGSKA (reference sequence). V was cut by 4 bases and J by 1 base, with 11 bases left in between. The CDR3 length is 13 residues. CDR3 sequence reads: CSAIRDMSYEQYF. The CDR3, as DNA: TGCAGTGCTATCCGGGACATGTCCTACGAGCAGTACTTC.

As for this clonotype: Sequence at one end of the junction differs from germline and may be a read error. The V gene is TRBV2, the J gene TRBJ2-7, with D possibly matching TRBD1 (6 bases). The CDR3 is made up of 12 amino acids. Germline lookup yields CDR1 SNHLY and CDR2 FYNNEI. Here the CDR3 reads CASSSPPGTYDF. The CDR3 DNA sequence: TGTGCCAGCAGCTCCCCCCCGGGGACATATGACTTC.

The rearrangement uses TRBV20-1 and TRBJ2-1, with TRBD2 matching over 8 bases. The CDR3 is made up of 16 amino acids. V lost 2 bases to trimming and J lost 3 bases; unmatched junction nucleotides: 9. CDR1 is DFQATT and CDR2 is SNEGSKA in the germline V gene (reference sequence). The CDR3 nucleotides read TGCAGTGCTAGATTTCGGGGGGGTGGCATCTACAATGAGCAGTTCTTC. It is translated as CSARFRGGGIYNEQFF.

The table lists this clonotype with a few counts. The chain joins TRBV25-1 to TRBJ1-6; D ambiguous. Per germline, CDR1 MGHDK and CDR2 SYGVNS. This CDR3 region has 12 residues. The V end lost 5 bases, the J end lost 9 bases, and 8 bases lay between the germline ends. The CDR3 bases are TGTGCCAGCAGTAAGGTCGTTTCACCCCTCCACTTT. The encoded protein is CASSKVVSPLHF.

The chain links TRBV6-1 to TRBJ2-5; the D is unclear. Germline CDR1 reads MNHNS; CDR2 reads SASEGT. The V and J ends lost 11 bases and 0 bases respectively, with 16 bases between them. This CDR3 is built from 14 residues. The CDR3, as DNA: TGTGCCGTGGCAGGACGGCAGAACCAAGAGACCCAGTACTTC. This encodes CAVAGRQNQETQYF.

This CDR3 is CASSTGPGTGGGDEQFF. CDR3 sequence (DNA): TGTGCCAGCAGTACGGGTCCCGGGACAGGGGGCGGCGATGAGCAGTTCTTC. The chain employs TRBV6-1 and TRBJ2-1; 12 nucleotides agree with TRBD1. The trim removed 5 bases at V and 8 bases at J, leaving 13 bases unmatched. Germline V CDR1 and CDR2: MNHNS, SASEGT. This CDR3 comprises 17 residues.

V usage is TRBV6-1 and J usage is TRBJ2-2; TRBD1 agrees at 9 bases. Germline V gene data show CDR1 as MNHNS and CDR2 as SASEGT. Trimming removed 7 bases from V and 4 bases from J; junction bases left unmatched: 10. The CDR3 spans 16 residues. CDR3 in DNA: TGTGCCAGCACAACCCGGGACAGGGAGGCCACCGGGGAGCTGTTTTTT. It is translated as CASTTRDREATGELFF.

The CDR3 DNA reads as TGCAGTGCCCAGGGGATAGCGGGGGGCTCCTTACTCTCCAGCTCCTACAATGAGCAGTTCTTC. Its translation: CSAQGIAGGSLLSSSYNEQFF. The chain couples TRBV20-1 to TRBJ2-1, with 10 positions matching TRBD2. CDR1 is DFQATT, CDR2 SNEGSKA, per germline (reference sequence). The CDR3 consists of 21 residues. With V trimmed by 6 bases and J by 0 bases, 23 bases remained unmatched.

V and J are TRBV15 and TRBJ2-1, with 9 bases lining up with TRBD2. From germline, CDR1 is LNHNV and CDR2 YYDKDF (reference sequence). CDR3 length: 18 amino acids. The V and J ends lost 0 bases and 6 bases, in that order; junction bases with no gene match: 12. CDR3 nucleotides: TGTGCCACCAGCAGAGATTCTTATAGGCTAGCGGGGAGCAATGAGCAGTTCTTC. This sequence encodes CATSRDSYRLAGSNEQFF.